This is a list of T cell receptor beta chains from one sample in a study of neurological immune-mediated disorders. TCRdb analysed the 5' RACE reads with MiXCR anew, one entry per CDR3 protein. The sample contains 30,000 to 45,000 distinct CDR3 sequences, around 10% of which appear only once. The sample comprised CD4+ T cells from blood. These receptors originate from a woman in her thirties with HTLV-1-associated myelopathy (HAM/TSP). CDR3s leave out the opening cysteine and the closing phenylalanine or tryptophan.

v_call	j_call	cdr3_length	cdr3_aa
TRBV5-1	TRBJ1-1	12	ASRSQEGNTEAF
TRBV7-2	TRBJ2-7	10	ASSPGGYEQY
TRBV20-1	TRBJ2-2	12	SASAGADTGELF
TRBV5-1	TRBJ2-7	14	ASSLESGLISYEQY
TRBV20-1	TRBJ1-5	13	SASTGTGNRQPQH
TRBV6-1	TRBJ2-1	14	ASSDLAARGDNEQF
TRBV7-9	TRBJ2-7	13	ASSLEYRGSYEQY
TRBV5-8	TRBJ2-2	15	ASSRVRTGGFGGELF
TRBV5-4	TRBJ1-1	11	ASSRAGNTEAF
TRBV5-1	TRBJ2-1	12	ASSAGTGYNEQF
TRBV20-1	TRBJ1-2	12	SAGESYLNYGYT
TRBV19	TRBJ2-7	13	ASGPLAGGAYEQY
TRBV5-5	TRBJ2-7	13	ASSLVVRTPGLQY
TRBV20-1	TRBJ2-6	15	SARMTGGPSGANVLT
TRBV20-1	TRBJ2-2	14	SAIPSGGPNTGELF
TRBV6-1	TRBJ1-6	11	ASRWDRVTPLH
TRBV12-3/TRBV12-4	TRBJ1-4	15	ASSFTGSLSAGQKLF
TRBV3-1	TRBJ2-7	12	ASSQGGDTYEQY
TRBV5-5	TRBJ1-6	14	ASSLTWDRGNSPLH
TRBV7-3	TRBJ2-3	14	ASSPQRGRYTDTQY
TRBV9	TRBJ1-2	13	ASSRGTEGGYGYT
TRBV18	TRBJ1-5	11	ASSLGGHQPQH
TRBV5-1	TRBJ1-6	13	ASSLGDSPFSPLH
TRBV10-3	TRBJ2-2	12	AIMGGSNTGELF
TRBV7-9	TRBJ1-2	11	ASSLGSSYGYT
TRBV13	TRBJ2-3	11	ASSPKSTDTQY